This T cell receptor beta chain was found in a study of CXCR3-negative and CXCR3-positive naive CD8 T cells. Study results and limitations: PBMCs showed partially decreased CXCR3 expression after cryopreservation, and most assays used fresh PBMCs. Relative to memory CD8+ cells, whose diversity was much lower, both naive subsets had comparably high diversity.

Remarks on this clonotype: Its target is not known.

The germline V gene has CDR1 SQVTM and CDR2 ANQGSEA. The CDR3 spans 11 residues. 5' RACE with UMI labels generated the TRB cDNA libraries. TCRdb reanalyzed the 5' RACE reads, giving one entry per CDR3 protein sequence and no DNA. Its table lists roughly 90,000 distinct CDR3 sequences. Each CD8+ T cell subset was flow-sorted in triplicate. Every sort contained 300,000 cells. Naive cells were sorted as CD45RO-, CCR7+, CD27+ and CD95-. The sample taken for sequencing was naive CXCR3- CD8+ T cells from blood. The subset is: CD45RO-CCR7+CD27+CD95- naive CD8+ T cells lacking CXCR3 (TNR3-). The V call is TRBV29-1, the J call TRBJ2-7; TCRdb outputs TRBD1, but without DNA this stays unchecked. The clonotype comes from a human donor in good health. Some clones in this sample may be carry-over from other donors' samples. CDR3 in amino acids: CSADRGGEQYF.